A single sample is the source of the 31 T cell receptor beta chains below, sequenced in a study of T-cell reconstitution after alpha-beta-depleted transplantation in children. A library of TCRbeta sequences, prepared with unique molecular identifiers, was generated. TCRdb redid the calling of the PCR reads with MiXCR, one entry per CDR3 protein. The table lists approximately 520,000 distinct CDR3 sequences, approximately 32% of them singletons. Sequences were derived from PBMCs from the stem cell graft donor, sampled from the stem cell graft. The receptors stem from a human donor who donated a stem cell graft to a child with aplastic anemia.

Only a few counts were recorded for this clonotype. The rearrangement joins TRBV12-3 or TRBV12-4 to TRBJ1-3, with 7 bases matching TRBD1. With 7 bases clipped from V and 4 bases from J, the junction kept 7 bases outside the gene matches. The CDR3 runs 14 residues. The CDR3 protein is CASIRQGSGNTIYF. The CDR3 DNA is TGTGCCAGCATTAGACAGGGTTCCGGAAACACCATATATTTT.

This clonotype turned up a few times. The J gene is TRBJ2-7, the V gene TRBV28, with 8 bases that match TRBD1. The CDR3 runs 16 residues. J gave up 3 bases and V 5 bases, and 12 bases lay outside the gene matches. The germline CDR1 and CDR2 sequences are MDHEN and SYDVKM. CDR3 DNA: TGTGCCAGCAGTCCAACCACAGGGGGGAGATTCTACGAGCAGTACTTC. This encodes CASSPTTGGRFYEQYF.

This clonotype turned up a few times. This chain connects TRBV4-3 to TRBJ2-2; no definite D call. There are 15 residues in the CDR3. Between the trimmed V and J ends, which lost 4 bases and 1 base, there was a span of 10 bases. Germline V gene lookup returns CDR1 LGHNA and CDR2 YSLEER. This chain's CDR3 is CASSPGNGNTGELFF. CDR3 in DNA: TGCGCCAGCAGCCCTGGAAATGGGAACACCGGGGAGCTGTTTTTT.

This clonotype was found a few times. CDR3 sequence (DNA): TGCAGTGCTATCTTCCGAGTGATCACAGATACGCAGTATTTT. Its translation is CSAIFRVITDTQYF. This chain uses TRBV20-1 with TRBJ2-3; D gene unclear. This CDR3 has 14 amino acids. Trimming took off 4 bases at V and 2 bases at J, with 13 bases between the two ends. The germline V gene encodes CDR1 DFQATT and CDR2 SNEGSKA (reference sequence).

This clonotype came up once. The V and J genes are TRBV11-2 and TRBJ2-1, with 9 bases aligning to TRBD2. The CDR3 sequence is 18 residues long. Germline-derived CDR1 and CDR2 are SGHAT and FQNNGV. The V and J ends lost 4 bases and 3 bases, in that order; junction bases with no gene match: 13. The CDR3 region has the DNA TGTGCCAGCAGCTCAACAGCGGGGGGAAAAAGCAACTACAATGAGCAGTTCTTC. Encoded protein: CASSSTAGGKSNYNEQFF.

This clonotype was counted only a few times. The genes are TRBV10-3 and TRBJ2-3; D possibly corresponds to TRBD1 (6 bases). There are 14 residues in the CDR3. Trimming shortened V by 6 bases and J by 2 bases, and 12 bases separated the two germline ends. The germline gives CDR1 ENHRY, CDR2 SYGVKD. CDR3 in DNA: TGTGCCATCAGAACACAGGGTCTCACAGATACGCAGTATTTT. This translates into CAIRTQGLTDTQYF.

The chain has TRBV5-1 and TRBJ1-1, with a weak D call TRBD1 (6 bases). V lost 8 bases, J lost 1 base, and 12 bases lay in between. Germline assignment: CDR1 SGHRS and CDR2 YFSETQ. The CDR3 contains 13 residues. CDR3 amino acids: CASGLTGNTEAFF. The CDR3 nucleotides read TGCGCCAGTGGGCTGACAGGGAACACTGAAGCTTTCTTT. Combining the CDR3 with reference TRBV5-1 and TRBJ1-1 gives the whole variable domain KAGVTQTPRYLIKTRGQQVTLSCSPISGHRSVSWYQQTPGQGLQFLFEYFSETQRNKGNFPGRFSGRQFSNSRSEMNVSTLELGDSALYLCASGLTGNTEAFFGQGTRLTVV.

V is TRBV4-3 and J is TRBJ2-1; maybe TRBD2 (6 bases). The germline CDR1 and CDR2 sequences are LGHNA and YSLEER. CDR3 length: 16 residues. The V gene lost 1 base and the J gene lost 2 bases, with 12 bases spanning the gap. The CDR3 bases are TGCGCCAGCAGCCAAGTCGTCGGGGGACCCTACAATGAGCAGTTCTTC. This translates into CASSQVVGGPYNEQFF.

The chain couples TRBV20-1 to TRBJ1-4, with D uncertain. The CDR3 is made up of 12 amino acids. Per the germline V gene, CDR1 is DFQATT and CDR2 is SNEGSKA (reference sequence). V was clipped by 6 bases and J by 5 bases, with 10 bases between them. The CDR3 loop reads CSATQENEKLFF. In DNA, the CDR3 is TGCAGTGCAACCCAGGAAAATGAAAAACTGTTTTTT.

This clonotype turned up a few times. This chain uses TRBV29-1 with TRBJ1-4; D is uncertain. Trimming pared 5 bases from V and 0 bases from J, leaving 7 bases between. In germline, CDR1 is SQVTM, CDR2 ANQGSEA. The CDR3 has 13 amino acids. For the CDR3, the DNA is TGCAGCGTTCAGCTTGCAACTAATGAAAAACTGTTTTTT. This codes for CSVQLATNEKLFF.

This clonotype was detected only a few times. The chain uses TRBV29-1 and TRBJ2-3, with TRBD2 as a possible D gene (6 bases). Germline values: CDR1 SQVTM, CDR2 ANQGSEA. The CDR3 length is 12 residues. Trimming shortened V by 7 bases and J by 6 bases, and 14 bases separated the two germline ends. This CDR3 is CSAQGRFDTQYF. The CDR3 coding sequence is TGCAGCGCCCAAGGGAGGTTCGATACGCAGTATTTT.

J is TRBJ2-7 and V is TRBV21-1. TRBV21-1 is described as a pseudogene. The CDR3 is 16 residues long. The CDR3 DNA is TGTGCCAGCAGCAAAGTTGCCAGGTCGATGTGGGACGAGCAGTACTTC. It yields the protein CASSKVARSMWDEQYF.

This clonotype was counted only a few times. This chain joins TRBV7-9 and TRBJ1-1, with D possibly being TRBD1 (6 bases). CDR1 SEHNR and CDR2 FQNEAQ come from the germline V gene (reference sequence). Deletions cut 2 bases from V and 4 bases from J, with 11 bases between. CDR3 size: 14 residues. The CDR3 sequence is CASSLQGRVTEAFF. The CDR3, as DNA: TGTGCCAGCAGCTTACAGGGGAGGGTCACTGAAGCTTTCTTT.

The chain carries TRBV27 and TRBJ1-5; D may be TRBD1 (6 bases). Trimming pared 8 bases from V and 1 base from J, leaving 15 bases between. This CDR3 comprises 15 residues. Germline CDR1 is MNHEY and CDR2 is SMNVEV (reference sequence). For the CDR3, the DNA is TGTGCCAGCCCCTGGGCCAGGGGAAGCAATCAGCCCCAGCATTTT. The encoded protein is CASPWARGSNQPQHF.

Written as DNA, the CDR3 is TGTGCCAGCAGTCCTGGGGCAATTGAAGCTTTCTTT. It yields the protein CASSPGAIEAFF. The gene calls are TRBV12-3 or TRBV12-4 and TRBJ1-1; possibly TRBD1 for D (5 bases). The CDR3 consists of 12 residues. The germline V and J ends were trimmed by 5 bases and 7 bases, with 11 bases remaining between them.

This clonotype was recorded a few times. The rearrangement uses TRBV12-3 or TRBV12-4 and TRBJ1-1; 8 bases align to TRBD1. This CDR3 is built from 16 residues. V shed 6 bases and J 2 bases; nucleotides not matched to a gene: 11. The CDR3 nucleotides are TGTGCCAGCAGCACTCCCGGGACAGGTCCAAACACTGAAGCTTTCTTT. Translation gives CASSTPGTGPNTEAFF.

The chain employs TRBV20-1 and TRBJ2-1, with D possibly being TRBD1 or TRBD2 (5 bases each). The CDR3 sequence is 14 residues long. Per the germline V gene, CDR1 is DFQATT and CDR2 is SNEGSKA (reference sequence). Trimming left V 0 bases short and J 7 bases short, with 13 bases between. The DNA of the CDR3 is TGCAGTGCTAGAGAGGGGTCGGGGCGGAATGAGCAGTTCTTC. Its translation is CSAREGSGRNEQFF.

This clonotype was picked up a small number of times. The CDR3 DNA sequence: TGCGCCAGCAGCCAAGATGGTAGGGTCTCAAATCAGCCCCAGCATTTT. Amino acids: CASSQDGRVSNQPQHF. The chain combines TRBV4-1 with TRBJ1-5; the D is unclear. Germline lookup yields CDR1 MGHRA and CDR2 YSYEKL. This CDR3 is built from 16 residues. V gave up 0 bases and J gave up 4 bases, with 13 bases separating them.

This clonotype was picked up a small number of times. The V gene is TRBV18, the J gene TRBJ2-5; TRBD2 agrees at 9 bases. Germline-derived CDR1 and CDR2 are KGHSH and LQKENI. V dropped 3 bases and J dropped 4; count of bases not matched to a gene: 12. The CDR3 covers 17 residues. CDR3 sequence: CASSPRSIDSGRETQYF. The CDR3, as DNA: TGTGCCAGCTCACCCCGGTCAATCGATAGCGGGAGAGAGACCCAGTACTTC. The full variable domain, rest sourced from reference TRBV18 and TRBJ2-5, is NAGVMQNPRHLVRRRGQEARLRCSPMKGHSHVYWYRQLPEEGLKFMVYLQKENIIDESGMPKERFSAEFPKEGPSILRIQQVVRGDSAAYFCASSPRSIDSGRETQYFGPGTRLLVL.

The gene calls are TRBV25-1 and TRBJ2-5, with unresolved D. CDR1 is MGHDK, CDR2 SYGVNS, per germline. Trimming stripped 5 bases from V and 4 bases from J, with 14 bases between. This CDR3 is 14 amino acids long. CDR3 residues: CASSPLRNLETQYF. The DNA of the CDR3 is TGTGCCAGCAGTCCACTGCGGAACTTAGAGACCCAGTACTTC. Full variable domain (rest looked up from reference TRBV25-1 and TRBJ2-5): EADIYQTPRYLVIGTGKKITLECSQTMGHDKMYWYQQDPGMELHLIHYSYGVNSTEKGDLSSESTVSRIRTEHFPLTLESARPSHTSQYLCASSPLRNLETQYFGPGTRLLVL.

The V and J genes are TRBV9 and TRBJ1-2; no clear D gene. The germline V gene encodes CDR1 SGDLS and CDR2 YYNGEE. The CDR3 has 12 amino acids. The V gene lost 4 bases and the J gene lost 3 bases, with 7 bases spanning the gap. CDR3 DNA sequence: TGTGCCAGCAGCCAGGTCGACTATGGCTACACCTTC. Amino acids: CASSQVDYGYTF.

This clonotype was counted between two and nine times. The genes are TRBV29-1 and TRBJ2-1, with D possibly being TRBD2 (5 bases). Germline loops: CDR1 SQVTM, CDR2 ANQGSEA. The CDR3 sequence is 14 residues long. V was clipped by 5 bases and J by 8 bases, with 19 bases between them. CDR3: CSVRRSWVGHEQFF. The CDR3 DNA sequence: TGCAGCGTTCGGAGGAGTTGGGTAGGGCATGAGCAGTTCTTC.

The CDR3: CSARPISQAQIYGYTF. CDR3 nucleotides: TGCAGTGCTAGACCAATCTCGCAGGCACAGATCTATGGCTACACCTTC. The chain recombines TRBV20-1 with TRBJ1-2, with D uncertain. The germline CDR1 and CDR2 sequences are DFQATT and SNEGSKA (reference sequence). CDR3 length: 16 amino acids. V was shortened by 2 bases and J by 4 bases, with 20 bases between the two germline ends.

This clonotype was counted between two and nine times. The V gene is TRBV7-9, the J gene TRBJ2-5; 8 positions match TRBD2. The germline V gene encodes CDR1 SEHNR and CDR2 FQNEAQ (reference sequence). The CDR3 consists of 16 residues. V was pared by 1 base and J by 1 base, with 5 bases of the junction left unmatched. CDR3 protein: CASSLVTSGFQETQYF. The CDR3 DNA follows: TGTGCCAGCAGCTTAGTCACTAGCGGATTCCAAGAGACCCAGTACTTC.

The chain combines TRBV27 with TRBJ2-7, with 7 bases that match TRBD1. The CDR3 has 14 residues. V lost 6 bases to trimming and J lost 3 bases; unmatched junction nucleotides: 8. Germline CDR1 MNHEY, CDR2 SMNVEV (reference sequence). The CDR3 nucleotides read TGTGCCAGCAGGCTCACGAGGGACAGCTACGAGCAGTACGTC. Translation: CASRLTRDSYEQYV.

This clonotype was counted only a few times. This chain connects TRBV28 to TRBJ2-5; no clear D gene. The CDR3 loop spans 13 amino acids. CDR1 and CDR2 (germline): MDHEN, SYDVKM. Trimming shortened V by 6 bases and J by 1 base, and 9 bases separated the two germline ends. CDR3 region: CASSLRPQETQYF. CDR3 bases: TGTGCCAGCAGCCTACGTCCCCAAGAGACCCAGTACTTC.

This clonotype was counted between two and nine times. The gene calls are TRBV7-2 and TRBJ1-6, with unresolved D. The CDR3 extends over 14 amino acids. Germline V lookup: CDR1 SGHTA, CDR2 FQGNSA. Trimming took 5 bases from V and 10 from J, leaving 15 bases between them. The CDR3 sequence: CASSPHGVGSPLHF. The CDR3 bases are TGTGCCAGCAGCCCCCATGGGGTCGGCTCACCCCTCCACTTT. Supplemented by reference TRBV7-2 and TRBJ1-6, the full variable domain reads GAGVSQSPSNKVTEKGKDVELRCDPISGHTALYWYRQSLGQGLEFLIYFQGNSAPDKSGLPSDRFSAERTGGSVSTLTIQRTQQEDSAVYLCASSPHGVGSPLHFGNGTRLTVT.

The chain has TRBV3-1 and TRBJ1-6, with 8 bases fitting TRBD1. The CDR3 covers 12 residues. V was pared by 8 bases and J by 9 bases, with 3 bases of the junction left unmatched. CDR1 and CDR2 from the germline V gene are LGHDT and YNNKEL (reference sequence). DNA for the CDR3: TGTGCCAGCGGACAGGGAGGTTCACCCCTCCACTTT. Its translation is CASGQGGSPLHF.

This clonotype was counted many times. The chain is built from TRBV20-1 and TRBJ2-7, with 11 nucleotides matching TRBD2. This CDR3 is 16 amino acids long. The germline V gene has CDR1 DFQATT and CDR2 SNEGSKA (reference sequence). J lost 3 bases, V lost 4 bases, and 11 bases had no gene match. In nucleotides, the CDR3 is TGCAGTGCTAAAGGTCTAGCGGGAGGAACCGTCTACGAGCAGTACTTC. Translated, it gives CSAKGLAGGTVYEQYF.

This clonotype occurred a few times. The V and J genes are TRBV6-5 and TRBJ1-1; D is uncertain. The CDR3 consists of 13 residues. V lost 0 bases, J lost 3 bases, and 5 bases lay in between. Germline V CDR1 and CDR2: MNHEY, SVGAGI. In nucleotides, the CDR3 is TGTGCCAGCAGTTACTCTTGGGACACTGAAGCTTTCTTT. This encodes CASSYSWDTEAFF.

This clonotype has only a few counts. The J gene is TRBJ1-5, the V gene TRBV4-2; D not resolved. Per the germline V gene, CDR1 is LGHNA and CDR2 is YNFKEQ. The CDR3 totals 15 residues. Trimming removed 0 bases at V and 4 bases at J, with 10 bases between. CDR3 region: CASSQEAAKNQPQHF. The CDR3 DNA reads as TGTGCCAGCAGCCAAGAGGCAGCCAAGAATCAGCCCCAGCATTTT.